Below, 27 T cell receptor beta chains from the same sample are listed, as sequenced in a study of response to subunit inactivated influenza vaccine. TCRdb called the RT-PCR reads again in MiXCR, with one record for every CDR3 protein. The profile shows a few hundred thousand distinct CDR3 sequences, about 15% of them singletons. The sequencing here drew on PBMCs from blood, taken 11 to 12 days after vaccination. The receptors come from a man aged 50 or older who received an inactivated influenza vaccine.

This clonotype came up a few times. V usage is TRBV11-1 and J usage is TRBJ1-2; no clear D gene. The V and J ends lost 5 bases and 0 bases respectively, with 13 bases between them. The CDR3 sequence is 15 residues long. CDR1 and CDR2 (germline): SGHAT, FQDESV (reference sequence). CDR3 DNA sequence: TGTGCCAGCAGCATCCGTGGAGGTTCTAACTATGGCTACACCTTC. It specifies CASSIRGGSNYGYTF.

This clonotype was counted between two and nine times. The chain employs TRBV20-1 and TRBJ2-3, with a possible D match to TRBD2 (7 bases). The CDR3 has 15 residues. Trimming stripped 0 bases from V and 2 bases from J, with 12 bases between. Per the germline V gene, CDR1 is DFQATT and CDR2 is SNEGSKA (reference sequence). The CDR3 sequence: CSARDGGGNTDTQYF. The CDR3, as DNA: TGCAGTGCTAGAGACGGCGGGGGCAACACAGATACGCAGTATTTT.

The J gene is TRBJ2-3, the V gene TRBV20-1; 9 nucleotides match TRBD2. Germline values: CDR1 DFQATT, CDR2 SNEGSKA (reference sequence). The CDR3 is 16 residues long. V lost 6 bases to trimming and J lost 0 bases; unmatched junction nucleotides: 10. The CDR3 loop is CSATGLAGKSTDTQYF. The CDR3 coding sequence is TGCAGTGCCACCGGGCTAGCGGGGAAAAGCACAGATACGCAGTATTTT.

The rearrangement joins TRBV11-2 to TRBJ2-1, with TRBD2 matching 9 bases. The CDR3 is 15 amino acids. Trimming cost V 3 bases and J 7 bases; bases outside gene matches: 7. The germline gives CDR1 SGHAT, CDR2 FQNNGV. The CDR3 DNA is TGTGCCAGCAGCTTTAGGGCGGGGGGGCCGAATGAGCAGTTCTTC. This encodes CASSFRAGGPNEQFF.

The V gene is TRBV4-2, the J gene TRBJ2-3, with D perhaps given as TRBD1 or TRBD2 (5 bases each). V dropped 4 bases and J dropped 0 bases, with 17 bases sitting between them. The germline CDR1 and CDR2 sequences are LGHNA and YNFKEQ. CDR3 size: 17 residues. The CDR3 loop is CASSPTTTRGSTDTQYF. CDR3 bases: TGTGCCAGCAGCCCGACGACAACTAGGGGAAGCACAGATACGCAGTATTTT.

In DNA, the CDR3 is TGTGCCAGCCGCGCCAGCCAACAAGAGACCCAGTACTTC. It yields the protein CASRASQQETQYF. This rearrangement joins TRBV18 to TRBJ2-5; D is unresolved. Germline V lookup: CDR1 KGHSH, CDR2 LQKENI. This CDR3 spans 13 amino acids. Deletions cut 8 bases from V and 2 bases from J, with 12 bases between.

This chain connects TRBV25-1 to TRBJ2-5; TRBD1 aligns across 9 bases. CDR3 size: 15 residues. V lost 5 bases to trimming and J lost 4 bases; unmatched junction nucleotides: 8. CDR1 is MGHDK and CDR2 is SYGVNS in the germline V gene. The CDR3 region is CASSKAGTGRETQYF. CDR3 bases: TGTGCCAGCAGTAAGGCCGGGACAGGGCGAGAGACCCAGTACTTC.

J is TRBJ1-2 and V is TRBV10-3; no clear D. Looked up from germline, CDR1 is ENHRY and CDR2 is SYGVKD. V was shortened by 0 bases and J by 8 bases, with 16 bases between the two germline ends. CDR3 length: 15 residues. CDR3 nucleotides: TGTGCCATCAGTGAGTCGAATCTGGGTACGGACGGCTACACCTTC. Protein product: CAISESNLGTDGYTF.

This clonotype was counted only a few times. This chain connects TRBV20-1 to TRBJ2-2, with 8 bases aligning to TRBD2. V was clipped by 1 base and J by 6 bases; unmatched bases: 4. From germline, CDR1 is DFQATT and CDR2 SNEGSKA (reference sequence). The length of the CDR3 is 14 residues. In nucleotides, the CDR3 is TGCAGTGCTAGAGCGGGAGGGCCTTCCGGGGAGCTGTTTTTT. Residues: CSARAGGPSGELFF.

The chain is built from TRBV29-1 and TRBJ1-2, with D unclear. The CDR3 runs 13 residues. Germline CDR1 and CDR2: SQVTM and ANQGSEA. V was pared by 7 bases and J by 0 bases, with 12 bases between. The CDR3 sequence: CSALSFPNYGYTF. The CDR3 DNA follows: TGCAGCGCGCTGAGTTTCCCTAACTATGGCTACACCTTC.

This clonotype has just a few counts. The chain links TRBV12-3 or TRBV12-4 to TRBJ1-2; D is possibly TRBD1 (6 bases). Trimming took off 6 bases at V and 0 bases at J, with 14 bases between the two ends. This CDR3 comprises 15 residues. CDR3: CASSRGASTNYGYTF. CDR3 nucleotide sequence: TGTGCCAGCAGCCGGGGGGCTTCCACTAACTATGGCTACACCTTC.

In its sample, this clonotype was seen a few times. The chain couples TRBV9 to TRBJ2-3; D might be TRBD2 (5 bases). The CDR3 contains 14 residues. Per the germline V gene, CDR1 is SGDLS and CDR2 is YYNGEE. The V and J ends lost 0 bases and 2 bases respectively, with 7 bases between them. CDR3 in amino acids: CASSVAGSTDTQYF. The CDR3 DNA reads TGTGCCAGCAGCGTAGCGGGGTCCACAGATACGCAGTATTTT.

This clonotype was counted only a few times. The chain uses TRBV7-9 and TRBJ2-5, with 7 bases identical to TRBD1. The CDR3 length is 14 residues. Germline V gene data show CDR1 as SEHNR and CDR2 as FQNEAQ (reference sequence). Germline trimming cut 10 bases from V and 4 bases from J; bases unmatched to any gene: 12. For the CDR3, the DNA is TGTGCCATCCCCAGAGACAGGGTGGGAGAGACCCAGTACTTC. Translating gives CAIPRDRVGETQYF.

V is TRBV14 and J is TRBJ2-2; D ambiguous. V lost 0 bases to trimming and J lost 0 bases, with 14 bases between them. The CDR3 extends over 18 amino acids. The V gene's germline CDR1 is SGHDN and CDR2 FVKESK. CDR3 nucleotide sequence: TGTGCCAGCAGCCAAGAAATCACGTACAGCCCGAACACCGGGGAGCTGTTTTTT. It codes for CASSQEITYSPNTGELFF.

V gene TRBV6-5 combines with J gene TRBJ2-3; 11 nucleotides line up with TRBD2. Germline V gene lookup returns CDR1 MNHEY and CDR2 SVGAGI. CDR3 length: 17 amino acids. Trimming removed 5 bases from V and 3 bases from J; junction bases left unmatched: 10. The CDR3, as DNA: TGTGCCAGCAGTCACCCAACTAGCGGGAGCGGGACAGATACGCAGTATTTT. Protein product: CASSHPTSGSGTDTQYF.

A few counts support this clonotype. Compared with germline, one end of the junction differs, possibly owing to a read error. The V call is TRBV7-7, the J call TRBJ2-1; weak D call: TRBD2 (5 bases). The CDR3 covers 15 residues. In germline, CDR1 is SSHAT, CDR2 FNYEAQ (reference sequence). The DNA of the CDR3 is TGTGCTAGCAGCTTAGGTAGAGGGTCCTACAATGAGCAGTTCTTC. It codes for CASSLGRGSYNEQFF.

This chain joins TRBV5-1 and TRBJ1-3, with TRBD1 as a possible D gene (5 bases). Trimming pared 0 bases from V and 0 bases from J, leaving 10 bases between. The CDR3 consists of 16 residues. Per the germline V gene, CDR1 is SGHRS and CDR2 is YFSETQ. This CDR3 is CASSLAPGFSGNTIYF. CDR3 DNA sequence: TGCGCCAGCAGCTTGGCCCCAGGGTTCTCTGGAAACACCATATATTTT.

The chain employs TRBV3-1 and TRBJ2-7; D not certain. Germline V lookup: CDR1 LGHDT, CDR2 YNNKEL (reference sequence). The V and J ends lost 0 bases and 1 base respectively, with 13 bases between them. The CDR3 loop spans 16 amino acids. CDR3 bases: TGTGCCAGCAGCCAAGATCCCAGCTCTGTGTCCTACGAGCAGTACTTC. Its translation is CASSQDPSSVSYEQYF.

The rearrangement joins TRBV10-1 to TRBJ2-2, with D possibly TRBD1 on 6 matching bases. V dropped 2 bases and J dropped 5 bases, with 9 bases sitting between them. Germline V gene data show CDR1 as WNHNN and CDR2 as SYGVQD (reference sequence). This CDR3 has 14 amino acids. This chain's CDR3 is CASSEGRGTGELFF. Here the CDR3 DNA reads TGCGCCAGCAGTGAGGGCAGGGGTACCGGGGAGCTGTTTTTT.

This clonotype came up a few times. The chain couples TRBV6-5 to TRBJ2-1, with TRBD2 matching 11 bases. V dropped 5 bases and J dropped 6; count of bases not matched to a gene: 6. There are 15 residues in the CDR3. Germline loops: CDR1 MNHEY, CDR2 SVGAGI. The CDR3 nucleotides are TGTGCCAGCAGTACTAGCGGGGGTTTCGGCAATGAGCAGTTCTTC. This translates into CASSTSGGFGNEQFF.

The chain combines TRBV20-1 with TRBJ2-5, with D perhaps given as TRBD1 or TRBD2 (6 bases each). The CDR3 covers 14 residues. Trimming pared 6 bases from V and 4 bases from J, leaving 18 bases between. From germline, CDR1 is DFQATT and CDR2 SNEGSKA (reference sequence). CDR3: CSAQTLGGGETQYF. In DNA form, the CDR3 reads TGCAGTGCCCAGACTCTAGGGGGAGGAGAGACCCAGTACTTC.

This clonotype was seen repeatedly, ten times or more. V and J are TRBV12-3 or TRBV12-4 and TRBJ2-3; the match to TRBD2 covers 7 bases. V lost 6 bases to trimming and J lost 3 bases; unmatched junction nucleotides: 6. CDR3 length: 14 amino acids. The CDR3 region is CASSFGGGTDTQYF. CDR3 DNA sequence: TGTGCCAGCAGCTTTGGGGGGGGAACAGATACGCAGTATTTT.

In its sample, this clonotype was seen a few times. The chain employs TRBV24-1 and TRBJ1-1, with D maybe TRBD1 (5 bases). The CDR3 loop spans 15 amino acids. Trimming took 3 bases from V and 1 from J, leaving 11 bases between them. Germline loops: CDR1 KGHDR, CDR2 SFDVKD. CDR3 sequence: CATSDGPGTNTEAFF. CDR3 nucleotides: TGTGCCACCAGTGATGGCCCCGGGACGAACACTGAAGCTTTCTTT.

The sample holds many counts of this clonotype. This CDR3 reads CSVEDPWGQETQYF. The CDR3 DNA is TGCAGCGTTGAAGATCCTTGGGGCCAAGAGACCCAGTACTTC. The rearrangement uses TRBV29-1 and TRBJ2-5; D uncertain. The CDR3 runs 14 residues. Deletions cut 0 bases from V and 1 base from J, with 9 bases between. The V gene's germline CDR1 is SQVTM and CDR2 ANQGSEA.

This clonotype was counted between two and nine times. The chain couples TRBV2 to TRBJ2-5; a weak D match, TRBD1 (5 bases). The ends were cut back, 5 bases at V and 4 bases at J, with 11 bases in the middle. This CDR3 region has 13 residues. Germline CDR1 is SNHLY and CDR2 is FYNNEI. DNA for the CDR3: TGTGCCAGCAGTCGCCTAACAGGAGAGACCCAGTACTTC. As protein: CASSRLTGETQYF.

This clonotype showed up just a few times. The chain couples TRBV29-1 to TRBJ2-5; tentatively, D is TRBD2 (6 bases). V was shortened by 2 bases and J by 3 bases, with 16 bases between the two germline ends. The CDR3 sequence is 15 residues long. The V gene's germline CDR1 is SQVTM and CDR2 ANQGSEA. The CDR3 spells CSVELVWGGEETQYF. The CDR3 nucleotides read TGCAGCGTTGAATTGGTTTGGGGAGGTGAAGAGACCCAGTACTTC.

The CDR3 reads CSVQVKDRAYEQYF. The CDR3 DNA follows: TGCAGCGTTCAAGTCAAGGACAGGGCCTACGAGCAGTACTTC. V is TRBV29-1 and J is TRBJ2-7, with 8 bases lining up with TRBD1. Trimming at V came to 5 bases and at J to 2 bases, leaving 8 bases not matched to a gene. The CDR3 extends over 14 amino acids. Germline assignment: CDR1 SQVTM and CDR2 ANQGSEA.